This TCR beta chain was recovered during a study of blood T cell repertoires in COVID-19. Study summary: Sites in the United States, Italy and Spain provided acute and convalescent COVID-19 samples.

Original handling: Cell counts per sample came from amplifying reference gene primers. Profiling relied on immunoSEQ multiplex PCR, and the TCRdb table lists in-frame clones only, not all of them. That table supplies the V and J calls and clone size; D and trimming were determined from the DNA. Of fewer than 65,000 clones listed, 89% are singletons. Germline CDR1 MNHEY, CDR2 SMNVEV (reference sequence). The ends were cut back, 1 base at V and 2 bases at J, with 9 bases in the middle. The CDR3 has 15 residues. Sample: peripheral blood. V usage is TRBV27 and J usage is TRBJ2-1; no clear D gene. The TCR was taken from a man between 60 and 75 years old with acute or convalescent COVID-19. CDR3 amino acids: CASSLFPPAYNEQFF. The CDR3 DNA is TGTGCCAGCAGTTTATTTCCCCCGGCCTACAATGAGCAGTTCTTC.